Following are 18 T cell receptor beta chains from one sample sequenced in a study of immune cell composition in non-small cell lung cancer. Assay used: immunoSEQ multiplex PCR; TCRdb lists only in-frame clones, some missing. The sample consists of roughly 3,200 clones, 79% of them appearing once. Material for sequencing was lung tumor tissue. The receptors here all came from a human donor with non-small cell lung cancer.

The rearrangement joins TRBV4-1 to TRBJ1-1; a possible D gene is TRBD1 (5 bases). Between the trimmed V and J ends, which lost 1 base and 5 bases, there was a span of 11 bases. The CDR3 totals 14 residues. The germline CDR1 and CDR2 sequences are MGHRA and YSYEKL. DNA of the CDR3: TGCGCCAGCAGCCAAGTGTTTGGGGGGACTGAAGCTTTCTTT. It encodes CASSQVFGGTEAFF.

The J gene is TRBJ1-1, the V gene TRBV18; the D gene is possibly TRBD1 (6 bases). Germline V gene data show CDR1 as KGHSH and CDR2 as LQKENI. The CDR3 has 13 amino acids. V was clipped by 6 bases and J by 2 bases, with 10 bases between them. CDR3 sequence reads: CASSDSPNTEAFF. The CDR3 DNA reads TGTGCCAGCTCGGACAGTCCCAACACTGAAGCTTTCTTT.

The chain recombines TRBV13 with TRBJ2-3; the match to TRBD2 covers 8 bases. The V gene end was trimmed by 5 bases and the J gene end by 3 bases; junction bases not matched to a gene: 13. There are 17 residues in the CDR3. Per germline, CDR1 PRHDT and CDR2 FYEKMQ (reference sequence). The CDR3 nucleotides are TGTGCCAGCAGCCCGCCAGCGGGGGCCTTCTTAACAGATACGCAGTATTTT. It encodes CASSPPAGAFLTDTQYF.

V gene TRBV11-2 combines with J gene TRBJ2-7; tentatively, D is TRBD2 (7 bases). The CDR3 contains 15 residues. Trimming removed 0 bases at V and 6 bases at J, with 15 bases between. Looked up from germline, CDR1 is SGHAT and CDR2 is FQNNGV. The CDR3 loop reads CASSLDRAGEGEQYF. CDR3 bases: TGTGCCAGCAGCTTAGATCGAGCAGGGGAGGGCGAGCAGTACTTC.

The chain recombines TRBV5-6 with TRBJ1-5, with unresolved D. V lost 0 bases and J lost 3, with 10 bases in between. The CDR3 extends over 15 amino acids. CDR1 SGHDT and CDR2 YYEEEE come from the germline V gene. For the CDR3, the DNA is TGTGCCAGCAGCTTGGGTCCGGGTCCCAATCAGCCCCAGCATTTT. This encodes CASSLGPGPNQPQHF.

The gene calls are TRBV9 and TRBJ1-6; D not resolved. This CDR3 region has 12 residues. Germline assignment: CDR1 SGDLS and CDR2 YYNGEE. The V gene lost 7 bases and the J gene lost 7 bases, with 9 bases spanning the gap. As DNA, the CDR3 is TGTGCCAGCGGAGATACCAATTCACCCCTCCACTTT. This sequence encodes CASGDTNSPLHF. Looking up the rest from reference TRBV9 and TRBJ1-6 gives the full variable domain: DSGVTQTPKHLITATGQRVTLRCSPRSGDLSVYWYQQSLDQGLQFLIQYYNGEERAKGNILERFSAQQFPDLHSELNLSSLELGDSALYFCASGDTNSPLHFGNGTRLTVT.

The sample holds one count of this clone. CDR3 sequence reads: CASSELRQGVWSDTQYF. The CDR3 DNA follows: TGTGCCAGCAGTGAGCTTAGACAGGGGGTTTGGTCGGATACGCAGTATTTT. V gene TRBV6-1 combines with J gene TRBJ2-3; TRBD1 matches 9 bases. This CDR3 comprises 17 residues. Unmatched junction bases numbered 13, after V lost 3 bases and J lost 6 bases. The germline V gene has CDR1 MNHNS and CDR2 SASEGT.

The rearrangement uses TRBV19 and TRBJ1-1; TRBD1 matches at 7 bases. With 10 bases clipped from V and 5 bases from J, the junction kept 10 bases outside the gene matches. Germline CDR1 LNHDA, CDR2 SQIVND (reference sequence). This CDR3 is built from 13 residues. In DNA form, the CDR3 reads TGTGCCACCCTTCCCGGGACAGAGACTGAAGCTTTCTTT. Protein: CATLPGTETEAFF.

This clone was recorded a few times. The CDR3: CASRNRQGKSSYNSPLHF. In DNA, the CDR3 is TGTGCCAGCAGAAACCGACAGGGCAAAAGCTCCTATAATTCACCCCTCCACTTT. The chain joins TRBV28 to TRBJ1-6, with 7 bases that match TRBD1. The ends lost 6 bases at V and 0 bases at J; junction bases unmatched: 11. Looked up from germline, CDR1 is MDHEN and CDR2 is SYDVKM. CDR3 size: 18 residues.

The chain carries TRBV2 and TRBJ2-7, with 9 bases that match TRBD1. The germline V gene has CDR1 SNHLY and CDR2 FYNNEI. V lost 5 bases to trimming and J lost 9 bases; unmatched junction nucleotides: 14. CDR3 length: 15 residues. The CDR3 sequence is CASSPPGTGLNGQYF. The CDR3 nucleotides are TGTGCCAGCAGTCCTCCCGGGACAGGGTTGAACGGGCAGTACTTC.

The CDR3 loop reads CATSGGVTGYTF. The CDR3 region has the DNA TGTGCCACCAGCGGGGGGGTTACCGGCTACACCTTC. The chain combines TRBV28 with TRBJ1-2; D possibly corresponds to TRBD1 (5 bases). V lost 10 bases to trimming and J lost 8 bases, with 17 bases between them. Germline CDR1 and CDR2: MDHEN and SYDVKM. The CDR3 has 12 residues.

CDR3 in amino acids: CASSLSGSRETQYF. CDR3 DNA sequence: TGCGCCAGCAGCTTAAGCGGCAGCCGGGAGACCCAGTACTTC. The rearrangement uses TRBV5-1 and TRBJ2-5, with D possibly being TRBD2 (5 bases). Between the trimmed V and J ends, which lost 2 bases and 5 bases, there was a span of 13 bases. This CDR3 is built from 14 residues. Germline values: CDR1 SGHRS, CDR2 YFSETQ.

The chain couples TRBV6-1 to TRBJ1-5; D might be TRBD1 (6 bases). Per the germline V gene, CDR1 is MNHNS and CDR2 is SASEGT. Trimming shortened V by 2 bases and J by 2 bases, and 13 bases separated the two germline ends. The CDR3 loop spans 16 amino acids. The CDR3 coding sequence is TGTGCCAGCAGTGAATCCGGGGGGGCTGGCAATCAGCCCCAGCATTTT. It yields the protein CASSESGGAGNQPQHF.

V and J are TRBV7-2 and TRBJ2-3; D may be TRBD2 (6 bases). The ends were cut back, 2 bases at V and 14 bases at J, with 23 bases in the middle. This CDR3 region has 15 residues. The V gene's germline CDR1 is SGHTA and CDR2 FQGNSA. In DNA, the CDR3 is TGTGCCAGCAGCTTAAATAGCGGCCCCTTCACGCCAGCGTATTTT. Protein sequence: CASSLNSGPFTPAYF.

The chain uses TRBV7-8 and TRBJ2-5, with D possibly being TRBD2 (5 bases). The CDR3 length is 13 residues. The germline V gene has CDR1 SGHVS and CDR2 FQNEAQ. V shed 5 bases and J shed 5 bases, with 12 bases lying between them. The CDR3 is CASSLDSKETQYF. The CDR3 bases are TGTGCCAGCAGCCTGGACTCCAAGGAGACCCAGTACTTC.

V usage is TRBV14 and J usage is TRBJ2-1, with TRBD1 matching 11 bases. V shed 0 bases, J shed 16 bases, and the junction held 5 bases outside the gene matches. This CDR3 contains 13 residues. CDR1 and CDR2 from the germline V gene are SGHDN and FVKESK. For the CDR3, the DNA is TGTGCCAGCAGCCAAGATGCGGGGACAGGGGGATTCTTC. Translation gives CASSQDAGTGGFF.

This rearrangement joins TRBV4-2 to TRBJ1-4, with D possibly matching TRBD1 (5 bases). Germline CDR1 and CDR2: LGHNA and YNFKEQ. The V and J ends lost 5 bases and 5 bases respectively, with 15 bases between them. This CDR3 contains 15 residues. This CDR3 reads CASSLAGGGNEKLFF. The CDR3, as DNA: TGTGCCAGCAGCTTGGCCGGGGGGGGAAATGAAAAACTGTTTTTT.

Only one count was recorded for this clone. V usage is TRBV5-6 and J usage is TRBJ2-7, with 8 bases that match TRBD2. Germline CDR1 is SGHDT and CDR2 is YYEEEE. The CDR3 is 14 residues long. The ends lost 2 bases at V and 2 bases at J; junction bases unmatched: 3. CDR3 loop: CASSLTSGPYEQYF. The DNA for the CDR3 is TGTGCCAGCAGCTTAACTAGCGGTCCCTACGAGCAGTACTTC.